The 21 T cell receptor beta chains in this list originate from one sample, sequenced in a study of neoadjuvant anti-PD-1 for oral cavity cancer. Generated by immunoSEQ multiplex PCR, the TCRdb table keeps only in-frame clones and is missing some. Of over 13,000 clones listed, about three quarters are singletons. Time point: after neoadjuvant nivolumab, at surgical resection. This material consisted of PBMCs, taken after nivolumab (anti-PD-1) treatment. These receptors were taken from a person aged 40 to 85 with oral cavity squamous cell carcinoma.

This rearrangement joins TRBV5-1 to TRBJ2-7; D not certain. This CDR3 contains 14 residues. The V end was cut by 1 base, the J end by 0 bases, with 8 bases between. Germline V gene lookup returns CDR1 SGHRS and CDR2 YFSETQ. In DNA, the CDR3 is TGCGCCAGCAGCTTGCACGCGAGCTCCTACGAGCAGTACTTC. Its protein is CASSLHASSYEQYF.

The gene calls are TRBV7-6 and TRBJ2-2, with TRBD1 identical over 9 bases. V was clipped by 5 bases and J by 0 bases; unmatched bases: 4. This CDR3 is built from 16 residues. Germline V gene lookup returns CDR1 SGHVS and CDR2 FNYEAQ. The CDR3 is CASSPGTGPNTGELFF. CDR3 sequence (DNA): TGTGCCAGCAGCCCCGGGACAGGGCCGAACACCGGGGAGCTGTTTTTT.

V gene TRBV9 combines with J gene TRBJ2-3; D possibly corresponds to TRBD2 (6 bases). This CDR3 comprises 15 residues. The V and J ends lost 1 base and 2 bases respectively, with 11 bases between them. Germline lookup yields CDR1 SGDLS and CDR2 YYNGEE. The CDR3 region has the DNA TGTGCCAGCAGCGTATCGGGGGAGTTCACAGATACGCAGTATTTT. Protein product: CASSVSGEFTDTQYF. Full variable domain (remainder filled in from reference TRBV9 and TRBJ2-3): DSGVTQTPKHLITATGQRVTLRCSPRSGDLSVYWYQQSLDQGLQFLIQYYNGEERAKGNILERFSAQQFPDLHSELNLSSLELGDSALYFCASSVSGEFTDTQYFGPGTRLTVL.

This clone was counted a few times. V gene TRBV4-2 combines with J gene TRBJ1-5, with unresolved D. The CDR3 runs to 16 residues. The germline gives CDR1 LGHNA, CDR2 YNFKEQ. Trimming removed 0 bases from V and 2 bases from J, with 11 bases in between. Written as DNA, the CDR3 is TGTGCCAGCAGCCAAGATTTGGGGTTTGGCAATCAGCCCCAGCATTTT. Translated: CASSQDLGFGNQPQHF.

In nucleotides, the CDR3 is TGTGCCAGTCGTGGAAGTGGGGAGACCCAGTACTTC. Translated, it gives CASRGSGETQYF. The chain combines TRBV6-4 with TRBJ2-5; D is unclear. Germline loops: CDR1 MRHNA, CDR2 SNTAGT. V lost 9 bases and J lost 5, with 13 bases in between. This CDR3 has 12 amino acids.

The V and J genes are TRBV5-1 and TRBJ2-7; TRBD2 matches 8 bases. Trimming took 0 bases from V and 2 from J; bases not matched to a gene: 4. Germline V CDR1 and CDR2: SGHRS, YFSETQ. CDR3 length: 15 amino acids. The CDR3 is CASSLDAGGPYEQYF. The CDR3 DNA reads TGCGCCAGCAGCTTGGATGCGGGAGGTCCCTACGAGCAGTACTTC.

The CDR3 reads CASSKVEAGDYGYTF. As DNA, the CDR3 is TGTGCCAGCAGTAAAGTCGAGGCAGGAGACTATGGCTACACCTTC. The genes are TRBV4-2 and TRBJ1-2; D gene unclear. The CDR3 sequence is 15 residues long. V lost 6 bases, J lost 3 bases, and 17 bases lay in between. Germline CDR1 reads LGHNA; CDR2 reads YNFKEQ.

This chain joins TRBV7-2 and TRBJ1-2; D perhaps matches TRBD1 (5 bases). V lost 3 bases and J 7 bases, leaving 9 bases between the germline ends. Germline loops: CDR1 SGHTA, CDR2 FQGNSA. This CDR3 has 12 amino acids. The DNA of the CDR3 is TGTGCCAGCAGCTTCGGGGGGGGTGGCTACACCTTC. It encodes CASSFGGGGYTF.

The chain carries TRBV2 and TRBJ1-2; 8 nucleotides agree with TRBD1. Germline CDR1 SNHLY, CDR2 FYNNEI. CDR3 length: 15 amino acids. Losses at the gene ends were 5 bases for V and 4 bases for J; bases not matched to a gene: 9. DNA of the CDR3: TGTGCCAGCAGTCAAGAGACAGGGGCCTCCTATGGCTACACCTTC. Protein: CASSQETGASYGYTF.

This clone has just a few counts. The V gene is TRBV7-9, the J gene TRBJ1-1; perhaps TRBD1 as D (5 bases). CDR1 is SEHNR, CDR2 FQNEAQ, per germline (reference sequence). V lost 7 bases to trimming and J lost 4 bases, with 19 bases between them. The CDR3 has 15 residues. The CDR3 region has the DNA TGTGCCAGCAACCCGGGGCAGGGAAGTAGCACTGAAGCTTTCTTT. Translated, it gives CASNPGQGSSTEAFF.

There are a few counts of this clone. The chain joins TRBV6-4 to TRBJ2-7; possibly TRBD1 or TRBD2 for D (5 bases each). Germline loops: CDR1 MRHNA, CDR2 SNTAGT. The CDR3 has 15 residues. Trimming stripped 4 bases from V and 2 bases from J, with 15 bases between. CDR3 sequence (DNA): TGTGCCAGCAGTGTTAGCCGGGACGGACCCTACGAGCAGTACTTC. Translating gives CASSVSRDGPYEQYF.

The chain carries TRBV6-5 and TRBJ2-5, with TRBD2 as a possible D gene (6 bases). Germline CDR1 MNHEY, CDR2 SVGAGI. The V end was cut by 0 bases, the J end by 4 bases, with 9 bases between. CDR3 length equals 14 residues. CDR3 in amino acids: CASSYSGGTETQYF. CDR3 in DNA: TGTGCCAGCAGTTACTCTGGCGGGACAGAGACCCAGTACTTC.

The V gene is TRBV28, the J gene TRBJ2-7, with TRBD1 as a possible D gene (6 bases). The CDR3 consists of 14 residues. Trimming shortened V by 5 bases and J by 0 bases, and 11 bases separated the two germline ends. Germline CDR1 is MDHEN and CDR2 is SYDVKM. CDR3 region: CASSPQGYSYEQYF. CDR3 in DNA: TGTGCCAGCAGTCCACAGGGCTACTCCTACGAGCAGTACTTC.

As DNA, the CDR3 is TGTGCCAGCAGGTTTAGCGGGAACTTCAACAATGAGCAGTTCTTC. It is translated as CASRFSGNFNNEQFF. J is TRBJ2-1 and V is TRBV6-6; 8 bases agree with TRBD2. J gave up 5 bases and V 6 bases, and 9 bases lay outside the gene matches. The CDR3 is 15 residues long. Germline CDR1 and CDR2: MNHNY and SVGAGI (reference sequence).

V usage is TRBV27 and J usage is TRBJ2-7; TRBD1 matches at 9 bases. The CDR3 length is 13 residues. Germline CDR1 and CDR2: MNHEY and SMNVEV (reference sequence). V gave up 10 bases and J gave up 3 bases; unmatched junction bases: 7. The CDR3 nucleotides are TGTGCCACCCGACCGGGACAGGGCTACGAGCAGTACTTC. Amino acids: CATRPGQGYEQYF.

The chain is built from TRBV5-1 and TRBJ1-2; no clear D. The CDR3 is 14 residues long. Trimming cost V 0 bases and J 4 bases, with 10 bases left between them. Germline lookup yields CDR1 SGHRS and CDR2 YFSETQ. CDR3 bases: TGCGCCAGCAGCTTGGCGGAGCAAGTCTATGGCTACACCTTC. The encoded protein is CASSLAEQVYGYTF.

V is TRBV14 and J is TRBJ2-5; D is unresolved. The V gene lost 1 base and the J gene lost 4 bases, with 4 bases spanning the gap. The CDR3 has 12 residues. Germline CDR1 SGHDN, CDR2 FVKESK. The CDR3, as DNA: TGTGCCAGCAGCCAAGGTTCAGAGACCCAGTACTTC. It encodes CASSQGSETQYF.

This chain links TRBV7-3 with TRBJ2-2, with TRBD1 as a possible D gene (5 bases). Germline assignment: CDR1 SGHTA and CDR2 FQGTGA. Trimming took off 2 bases at V and 6 bases at J, with 13 bases between the two ends. The CDR3 consists of 15 residues. This chain's CDR3 is CASSLSQGGPGELFF. The CDR3 nucleotides are TGTGCCAGCAGCTTATCCCAGGGTGGCCCCGGGGAGCTGTTTTTT.

The chain links TRBV2 to TRBJ1-5; a possible D gene is TRBD1 (5 bases). The CDR3 is 15 residues long. V was shortened by 3 bases and J by 6 bases, with 15 bases between the two germline ends. Germline CDR1 reads SNHLY; CDR2 reads FYNNEI. The CDR3 spells CASSDWQGGTQPQHF. The CDR3 region has the DNA TGTGCCAGCAGTGATTGGCAGGGAGGAACTCAGCCCCAGCATTTT.

The chain is built from TRBV28 and TRBJ2-3; 10 nucleotides agree with TRBD2. V trimming: 6 bases; J trimming: 4 bases; junction bases outside the gene matches: 10. Germline V gene lookup returns CDR1 MDHEN and CDR2 SYDVKM. This CDR3 is built from 16 residues. The CDR3 reads CASSSSGRAVSDTQYF. CDR3 in DNA: TGTGCCAGCAGCTCCAGCGGGAGGGCCGTTTCAGATACGCAGTATTTT.

The chain is built from TRBV11-2 and TRBJ2-2, with D perhaps TRBD1 or TRBD2 (5 bases each). CDR3 length: 15 amino acids. V lost 1 base to trimming and J lost 6 bases, with 12 bases between them. From germline, CDR1 is SGHAT and CDR2 FQNNGV. The CDR3 is CASSLAPRGAGELFF. For the CDR3, the DNA is TGTGCCAGCAGCTTAGCCCCAAGAGGGGCCGGGGAGCTGTTTTTT.